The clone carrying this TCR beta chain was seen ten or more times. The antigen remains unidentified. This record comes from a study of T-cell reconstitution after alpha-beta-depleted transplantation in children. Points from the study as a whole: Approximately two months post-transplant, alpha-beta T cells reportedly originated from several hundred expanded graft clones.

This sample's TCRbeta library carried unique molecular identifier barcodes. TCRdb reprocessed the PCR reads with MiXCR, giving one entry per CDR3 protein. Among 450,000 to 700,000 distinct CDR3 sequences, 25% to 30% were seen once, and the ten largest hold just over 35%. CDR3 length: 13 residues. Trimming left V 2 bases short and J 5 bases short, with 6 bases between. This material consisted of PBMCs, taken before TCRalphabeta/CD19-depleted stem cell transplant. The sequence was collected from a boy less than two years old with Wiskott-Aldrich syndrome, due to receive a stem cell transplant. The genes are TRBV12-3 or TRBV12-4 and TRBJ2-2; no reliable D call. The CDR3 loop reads CASSLKGTGELFF. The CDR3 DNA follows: TGTGCCAGCAGTTTAAAGGGTACCGGGGAGCTGTTTTTT.